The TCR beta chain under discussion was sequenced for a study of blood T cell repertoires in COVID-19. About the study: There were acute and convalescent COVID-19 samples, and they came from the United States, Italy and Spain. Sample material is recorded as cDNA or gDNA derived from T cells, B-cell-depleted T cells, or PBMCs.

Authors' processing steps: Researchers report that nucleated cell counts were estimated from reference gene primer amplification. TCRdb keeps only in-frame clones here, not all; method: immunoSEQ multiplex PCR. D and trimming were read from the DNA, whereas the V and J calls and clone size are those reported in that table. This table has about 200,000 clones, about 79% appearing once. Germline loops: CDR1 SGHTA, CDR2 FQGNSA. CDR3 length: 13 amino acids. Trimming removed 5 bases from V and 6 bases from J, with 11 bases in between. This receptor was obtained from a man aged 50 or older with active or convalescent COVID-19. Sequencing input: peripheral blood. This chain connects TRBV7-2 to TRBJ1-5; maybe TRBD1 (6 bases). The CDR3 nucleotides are TGTGCCAGCAGCCCCGGGACACTTCAGCCCCAGCATTTT. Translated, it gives CASSPGTLQPQHF.